Each of the 20 T cell receptor beta chains below was sequenced from the same sample in a study of OX40 agonist ivuxolimab in advanced cancers. Libraries were prepared by immunoSEQ multiplex PCR; TCRdb keeps only in-frame clonotypes and omits some of them. The table lists 72,000 or so clones, about 84% of them singletons. The input for sequencing was CD4+ or CD8+ T cells sorted from blood, taken in a trial of the OX40 agonist ivuxolimab. Source of these receptors: an adult with an advanced solid tumor such as melanoma, head and neck, liver or kidney cancer.

The genes are TRBV27 and TRBJ2-1, with D perhaps TRBD2 (5 bases). CDR3 length: 15 amino acids. V lost 6 bases and J lost 3, with 15 bases in between. Germline V gene sequence: CDR1 MNHEY, CDR2 SMNVEV (reference sequence). CDR3 sequence: CASRNPDGDYNEQFF. The CDR3 nucleotides read TGTGCCAGCAGGAACCCGGACGGGGACTACAATGAGCAGTTCTTC.

The chain's CDR3 is CASSEGFQTGTYEQYF. The CDR3 DNA sequence: TGTGCCAGCAGTGAAGGTTTTCAGACAGGGACTTACGAGCAGTACTTC. The chain carries TRBV6-1 and TRBJ2-7, with D perhaps matching TRBD1 (7 bases). The CDR3 is made up of 16 amino acids. CDR1 is MNHNS, CDR2 SASEGT, per germline. Trimming removed 1 base at V and 4 bases at J, with 17 bases between.

This chain connects TRBV6-6 to TRBJ2-5, with 8 bases that match TRBD1. The germline gives CDR1 MNHNY, CDR2 SVGAGI (reference sequence). CDR3 length equals 14 residues. The junction had 14 bases not matched to a gene; V was cut back by 6 bases and J by 11 bases. For the CDR3, the DNA is TGTGCCAGCAGCCTTATAGGAACAGGGGGTGAGCAGTACTTC. As protein: CASSLIGTGGEQYF.

This clone was counted a single time. This rearrangement joins TRBV19 to TRBJ2-3; no firm D call. The V and J ends lost 6 bases and 0 bases respectively, with 10 bases between them. Germline CDR1 and CDR2: LNHDA and SQIVND (reference sequence). The CDR3 spans 14 residues. The CDR3: CASRERTSTDTQYF. In nucleotides, the CDR3 is TGTGCCAGTAGAGAGAGAACTAGCACAGATACGCAGTATTTT.

This chain links TRBV15 with TRBJ1-3; D call uncertain. The CDR3 has 16 residues. Germline CDR1 LNHNV, CDR2 YYDKDF (reference sequence). The V end was cut by 0 bases, the J end by 0 bases, with 9 bases between. The CDR3 nucleotides read TGTGCCACCAGCAGAGATGTCCCCAGCTCTGGAAACACCATATATTTT. Its protein product is CATSRDVPSSGNTIYF. The full variable domain, rest sourced from reference TRBV15 and TRBJ1-3, is DAMVIQNPRYQVTQFGKPVTLSCSQTLNHNVMYWYQQKSSQAPKLLFHYYDKDFNNEADTPDNFQSRRPNTSFCFLDIRSPGLGDTAMYLCATSRDVPSSGNTIYFGEGSWLTVV.

This rearrangement joins TRBV6-6 to TRBJ1-4; D not certain. This CDR3 contains 13 residues. Germline assignment: CDR1 MNHNY and CDR2 SVGAGI (reference sequence). V shed 6 bases and J shed 4 bases, with 9 bases lying between them. The CDR3 coding sequence is TGTGCCAGCAGGTCGGAAATTAATGAAAAACTGTTTTTT. Encoded protein: CASRSEINEKLFF.

The chain carries TRBV7-9 and TRBJ2-3; TRBD2 aligns across 7 bases. Germline assignment: CDR1 SEHNR and CDR2 FQNEAQ (reference sequence). Trimming cost V 6 bases and J 5 bases; bases outside gene matches: 5. This CDR3 spans 13 amino acids. The DNA for the CDR3 is TGTGCCAGCAGTTCGGGGGGAGGAGATACGCAGTATTTT. Amino acid sequence: CASSSGGGDTQYF.

The rearrangement joins TRBV7-9 to TRBJ1-5, with D tentatively TRBD1 (6 bases). Germline CDR1 and CDR2: SEHNR and FQNEAQ (reference sequence). V lost 4 bases and J lost 1, with 11 bases in between. The CDR3 has 15 amino acids. The chain's CDR3 is CASSWGGGSNQPQHF. The CDR3 bases are TGTGCCAGCAGCTGGGGGGGCGGAAGCAATCAGCCCCAGCATTTT.

The genes are TRBV5-4 and TRBJ2-7; the D gene could be TRBD1 or TRBD2 (5 bases each). Deletions cut 2 bases from V and 5 bases from J, with 20 bases between. CDR1 and CDR2 from the germline V gene are SGHNT and YYREEE (reference sequence). The CDR3 consists of 16 residues. The CDR3 region has the DNA TGTGCCAGCAGCTTCCCCGGGACGAGGAGTATTCACGAGCAGTACTTC. Translating it yields CASSFPGTRSIHEQYF.

The chain has TRBV9 and TRBJ1-2; 9 nucleotides match TRBD1. Trimming cost V 3 bases and J 8 bases; bases outside gene matches: 8. CDR1 and CDR2 from the germline V gene are SGDLS and YYNGEE. The CDR3 contains 14 residues. The CDR3 DNA reads TGTGCCAGCAGCGCCTTGACAGGGGGGAAAGGCTACACCTTC. Translated, it gives CASSALTGGKGYTF. The variable domain in full, with the rest retrieved from reference TRBV9 and TRBJ1-2, is DSGVTQTPKHLITATGQRVTLRCSPRSGDLSVYWYQQSLDQGLQFLIQYYNGEERAKGNILERFSAQQFPDLHSELNLSSLELGDSALYFCASSALTGGKGYTFGSGTRLTVV.

The chain links TRBV19 to TRBJ1-3; the D gene is possibly TRBD1 (6 bases). The CDR3 consists of 16 residues. The germline V and J ends were trimmed by 7 bases and 1 base, with 17 bases remaining between them. Germline V CDR1 and CDR2: LNHDA, SQIVND (reference sequence). CDR3 sequence: CASNHMQGTSGNTIYF. In DNA form, the CDR3 reads TGTGCCAGTAATCATATGCAGGGGACGTCTGGAAACACCATATATTTT.

The chain joins TRBV25-1 to TRBJ2-5, with 7 bases lining up with TRBD2. Gene TRBJ2-7 matches the end of the DNA better, so the J call may be wrong. The CDR3 is 11 amino acids. CDR1 and CDR2 from the germline V gene are MGHDK and SYGVNS. CDR3 sequence (DNA): TGTGCCACCGGGGGGTCCTACGAGCAGTACTTC. It translates to CATGGSYEQYF.

This sequence joins TRBV9 and TRBJ2-1; perhaps TRBD2 as D (7 bases). Germline-derived CDR1 and CDR2 are SGDLS and YYNGEE. CDR3 length: 15 residues. Deletions cut 2 bases from V and 7 bases from J, with 16 bases between. The CDR3 region is CASSVSVGGANEQFF. The CDR3 bases are TGTGCCAGCAGCGTCTCTGTTGGGGGGGCTAATGAGCAGTTCTTC.

This chain connects TRBV11-2 to TRBJ2-7; 7 bases are a match to TRBD2. CDR1 is SGHAT and CDR2 is FQNNGV in the germline V gene. The CDR3 consists of 14 residues. Trimming at V came to 1 base and at J to 4 bases, leaving 4 bases not matched to a gene. This chain's CDR3 is CASSLVDGGYEQYF. CDR3 sequence (DNA): TGTGCCAGCAGCTTAGTGGACGGGGGGTACGAGCAGTACTTC.

The rearrangement links TRBV19 to TRBJ2-3; the D gene is possibly TRBD2 (7 bases). V shed 5 bases and J shed 4 bases, with 13 bases lying between them. This CDR3 spans 14 amino acids. CDR1 LNHDA and CDR2 SQIVND come from the germline V gene (reference sequence). Here the CDR3 DNA reads TGTGCCAGTAGTGGGGGGGCCGGGGCAGATACGCAGTATTTT. It specifies CASSGGAGADTQYF.

The CDR3 is CASSIMGPARGDQKLFF. CDR3 bases: TGTGCCAGTAGTATAATGGGCCCGGCCAGGGGGGATCAAAAACTGTTTTTT. The chain carries TRBV19 and TRBJ1-4, with 7 bases aligning to TRBD1. Looked up from germline, CDR1 is LNHDA and CDR2 is SQIVND (reference sequence). J gave up 9 bases and V 2 bases, and 15 bases lay outside the gene matches. The CDR3 is made up of 17 amino acids.

The J gene is TRBJ2-1, the V gene TRBV7-6; 10 nucleotides line up with TRBD1. The V gene's germline CDR1 is SGHVS and CDR2 FNYEAQ. The CDR3 extends over 18 amino acids. Trimming cost V 5 bases and J 4 bases; bases outside gene matches: 14. The CDR3 sequence: CASSPTGTGAAQYNEQFF. CDR3 bases: TGTGCCAGCAGCCCAACCGGGACAGGGGCCGCTCAGTACAATGAGCAGTTCTTC.

The V call is TRBV4-2, the J call TRBJ2-3, with D perhaps TRBD2 (6 bases). This CDR3 spans 15 amino acids. The V gene's germline CDR1 is LGHNA and CDR2 YNFKEQ. V was trimmed by 0 bases and J by 1 base, leaving 8 bases between them. The CDR3 sequence: CASSQDRGGTDTQYF. The CDR3 DNA sequence: TGTGCCAGCAGCCAAGATCGCGGGGGCACAGATACGCAGTATTTT.

The V and J genes are TRBV4-2 and TRBJ1-2; D remains unclear. V was clipped by 0 bases and J by 6 bases, with 5 bases between them. The CDR3 is 12 amino acids. In germline, CDR1 is LGHNA, CDR2 YNFKEQ. CDR3 DNA: TGTGCCAGCAGCCAAGATGCAAATGGCTACACCTTC. Amino acids: CASSQDANGYTF.

The V gene is TRBV7-3, the J gene TRBJ2-2, with D tentatively TRBD1 or TRBD2 (5 bases each). CDR1 is SGHTA, CDR2 FQGTGA, per germline. CDR3 length equals 15 residues. V was clipped by 2 bases and J by 4 bases, with 11 bases between them. DNA for the CDR3: TGTGCCAGCAGCTTAGGCAGGGACGGCACCGGGGAGCTGTTTTTT. Its translation is CASSLGRDGTGELFF.